The 7 T cell receptor beta chains below come from one sample, sequenced in a study of T-cell memory formation after mild COVID-19. A single record per CDR3 protein comes from TCRdb applying MiXCR to the 5' RACE reads. The table records 190,000 or so distinct CDR3 sequences, about a fifth of them present only once. The sequenced sample was PBMCs or a T cell subset sorted from them (not recorded which). The receptor source for this set is an adult woman who had mild COVID-19 (a few samples of this study predate the infection). Cell type and time point are not known.

This clonotype came up a few times. The rearrangement links TRBV7-6 to TRBJ2-2; TRBD1 agrees at 7 bases. Germline V gene data show CDR1 as SGHVS and CDR2 as FNYEAQ. The CDR3 extends over 15 amino acids. The ends lost 5 bases at V and 3 bases at J; junction bases unmatched: 6. The CDR3 nucleotides read TGTGCCAGCAGCAACCCTACAGGGGACACCGGGGAGCTGTTTTTT. Amino acids: CASSNPTGDTGELFF.

The chain is built from TRBV5-5 and TRBJ2-1; possibly TRBD2 for D (5 bases). From germline, CDR1 is SGHKS and CDR2 YYEKEE (reference sequence). The V end lost 0 bases, the J end lost 9 bases, and 10 bases lay between the germline ends. This CDR3 has 13 amino acids. The CDR3 sequence: CASSLEEGLEQFF. The CDR3 DNA sequence: TGTGCCAGCAGCTTGGAAGAGGGTCTTGAGCAGTTCTTC. The complete variable domain, with remaining parts taken from reference TRBV5-5 and TRBJ2-1, reads DAGVTQSPTHLIKTRGQQVTLRCSPISGHKSVSWYQQVLGQGPQFIFQYYEKEERGRGNFPDRFSARQFPNYSSELNVNALLLGDSALYLCASSLEEGLEQFFGPGTRLTVL.

This clonotype was detected a few times. Written as DNA, the CDR3 is TGTGCCAGCAGTCACCTCCTAGGGCGGTTAGAGGAAAAACTGTTTTTT. It translates to CASSHLLGRLEEKLFF. J is TRBJ1-4 and V is TRBV12-3 or TRBV12-4; D is ambiguous. Trimming pared 5 bases from V and 8 bases from J, leaving 21 bases between. CDR3 size: 16 residues.

The chain has TRBV24-1 and TRBJ1-2; 9 bases are a match to TRBD1. V was pared by 3 bases and J by 4 bases, with 2 bases of the junction left unmatched. CDR3 size: 14 residues. Germline V gene data show CDR1 as KGHDR and CDR2 as SFDVKD. CDR3 nucleotide sequence: TGTGCCACCAGTGATGGGACAGGGCCCTATGGCTACACCTTC. It encodes CATSDGTGPYGYTF.

CDR3 residues: CASSSTTQGYNEQFF. The CDR3 DNA follows: TGCGCCAGCAGCTCGACCACGCAGGGGTACAATGAGCAGTTCTTC. The V call is TRBV4-1, the J call TRBJ2-1; D perhaps matches TRBD1 (6 bases). The V end lost 5 bases, the J end lost 4 bases, and 15 bases lay between the germline ends. The CDR3 has 15 residues. Per germline, CDR1 MGHRA and CDR2 YSYEKL.

In its sample, this clonotype was seen a few times. This sequence joins TRBV20-1 and TRBJ1-4; D is unresolved. V was cut by 1 base and J by 0 bases, with 18 bases left in between. The CDR3 has 18 amino acids. Germline values: CDR1 DFQATT, CDR2 SNEGSKA (reference sequence). In nucleotides, the CDR3 is TGCAGTGCTAGAGCACCAGGAGAGGAAGCAGCAACTAATGAAAAACTGTTTTTT. Encoded protein: CSARAPGEEAATNEKLFF.

The chain combines TRBV29-1 with TRBJ2-3; the D gene is possibly TRBD2 (6 bases). The ends were cut back, 0 bases at V and 0 bases at J, with 13 bases in the middle. CDR1 SQVTM and CDR2 ANQGSEA come from the germline V gene. This CDR3 has 16 amino acids. The CDR3 sequence is CSVEEASGSSTDTQYF. In DNA, the CDR3 is TGCAGCGTTGAAGAGGCCAGCGGGTCTAGCACAGATACGCAGTATTTT.